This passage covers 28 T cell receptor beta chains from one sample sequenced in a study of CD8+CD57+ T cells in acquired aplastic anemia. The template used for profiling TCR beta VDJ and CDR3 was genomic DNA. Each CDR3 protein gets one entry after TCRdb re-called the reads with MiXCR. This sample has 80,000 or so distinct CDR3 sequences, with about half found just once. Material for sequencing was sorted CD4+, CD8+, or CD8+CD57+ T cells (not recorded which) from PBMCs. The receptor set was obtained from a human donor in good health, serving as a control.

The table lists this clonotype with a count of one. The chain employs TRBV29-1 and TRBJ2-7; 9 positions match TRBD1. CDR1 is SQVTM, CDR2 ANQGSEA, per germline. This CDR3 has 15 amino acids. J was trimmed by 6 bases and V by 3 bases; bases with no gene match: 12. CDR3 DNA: TGCAGCGTTGAGGGGCACCGGGACAGGGTCCGCGAGCAGTACTTC. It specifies CSVEGHRDRVREQYF.

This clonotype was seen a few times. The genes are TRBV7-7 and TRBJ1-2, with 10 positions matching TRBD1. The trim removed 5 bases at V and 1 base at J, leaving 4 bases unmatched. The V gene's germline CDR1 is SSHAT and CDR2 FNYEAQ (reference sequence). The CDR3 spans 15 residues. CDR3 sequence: CASSAGTGDNYGYTF. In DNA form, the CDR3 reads TGTGCCAGCAGCGCCGGGACAGGGGATAACTATGGCTACACCTTC.

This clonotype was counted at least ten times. The CDR3 loop is CASSGEEQGGKGYTF. The CDR3 DNA is TGTGCCAGCAGCGGGGAGGAGCAGGGGGGAAAGGGCTACACCTTC. The genes are TRBV9 and TRBJ1-2; 7 positions match TRBD1. Trimming removed 3 bases from V and 8 bases from J; junction bases left unmatched: 13. The CDR3 totals 15 residues. Germline CDR1 and CDR2: SGDLS and YYNGEE.

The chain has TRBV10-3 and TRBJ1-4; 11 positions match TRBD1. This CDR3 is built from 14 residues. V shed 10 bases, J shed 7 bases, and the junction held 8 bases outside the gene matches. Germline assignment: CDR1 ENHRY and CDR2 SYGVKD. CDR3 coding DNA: TGTGCCAGCGGTCCGGGACAGGGGGGTGAAAAACTGTTTTTT. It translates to CASGPGQGGEKLFF.

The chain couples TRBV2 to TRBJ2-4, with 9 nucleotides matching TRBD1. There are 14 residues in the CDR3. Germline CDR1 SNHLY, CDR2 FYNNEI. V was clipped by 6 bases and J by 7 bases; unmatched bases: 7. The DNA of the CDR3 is TGTGCCAGCAGCCAAAGGACAGGGGAGAACATTCAGTACTTC. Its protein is CASSQRTGENIQYF.

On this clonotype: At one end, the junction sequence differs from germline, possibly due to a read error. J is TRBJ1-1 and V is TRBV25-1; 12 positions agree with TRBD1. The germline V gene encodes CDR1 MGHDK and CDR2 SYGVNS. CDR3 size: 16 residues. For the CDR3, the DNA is TGCGCCAGCAGTGAAGGGACAGGGGGCTGGGACACTGAAGCTTTCTTT. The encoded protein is CASSEGTGGWDTEAFF.

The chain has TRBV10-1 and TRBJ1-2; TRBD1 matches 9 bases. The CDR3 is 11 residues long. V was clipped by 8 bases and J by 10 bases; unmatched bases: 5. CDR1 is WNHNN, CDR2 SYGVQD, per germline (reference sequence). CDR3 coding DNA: TGCGCCAGCCCGGGACAGGGCCACTACACCTTC. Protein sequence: CASPGQGHYTF.

CDR3 region: CASSTGGWGDRIYNEQFF. CDR3 nucleotide sequence: TGTGCCAGCAGTACAGGGGGTTGGGGGGATAGGATATACAATGAGCAGTTCTTC. The V gene is TRBV25-1, the J gene TRBJ2-1; 8 bases are shared with TRBD1. V lost 5 bases and J lost 4; bases outside the gene matches: 16. Germline loops: CDR1 MGHDK, CDR2 SYGVNS. The CDR3 sequence is 18 residues long.

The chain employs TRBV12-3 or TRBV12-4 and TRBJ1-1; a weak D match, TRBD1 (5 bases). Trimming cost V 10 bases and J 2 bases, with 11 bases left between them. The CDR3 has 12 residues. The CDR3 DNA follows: TGTGCCACAGGGAGGAAAAACACTGAAGCTTTCTTT. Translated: CATGRKNTEAFF.

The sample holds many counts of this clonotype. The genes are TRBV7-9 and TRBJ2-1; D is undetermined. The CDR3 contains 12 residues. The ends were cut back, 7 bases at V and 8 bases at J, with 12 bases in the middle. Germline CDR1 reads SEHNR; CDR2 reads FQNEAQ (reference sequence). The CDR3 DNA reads TGTGCCAGCACAACGCGGCTCGATGAGCAGTTCTTC. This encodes CASTTRLDEQFF.

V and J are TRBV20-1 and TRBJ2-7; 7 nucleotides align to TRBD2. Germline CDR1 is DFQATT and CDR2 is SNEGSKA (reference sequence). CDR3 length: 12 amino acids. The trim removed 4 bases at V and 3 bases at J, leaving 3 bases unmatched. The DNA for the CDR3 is TGCAGTGCTAAGGTAGCGGGCTACGAGCAGTACTTC. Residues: CSAKVAGYEQYF.

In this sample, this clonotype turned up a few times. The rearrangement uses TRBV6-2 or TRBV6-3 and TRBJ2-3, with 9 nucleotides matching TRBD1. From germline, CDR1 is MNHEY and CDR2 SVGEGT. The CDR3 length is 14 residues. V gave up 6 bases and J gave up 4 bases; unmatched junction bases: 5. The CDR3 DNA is TGTGCCAGCAGCCGGGACAGGGAAGCAGATACGCAGTATTTT. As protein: CASSRDREADTQYF.

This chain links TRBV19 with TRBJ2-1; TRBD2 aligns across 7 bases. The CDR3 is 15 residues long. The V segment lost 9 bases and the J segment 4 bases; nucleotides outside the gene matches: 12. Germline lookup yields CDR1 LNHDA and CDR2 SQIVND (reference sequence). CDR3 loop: CASRRAGAEYNEQFF. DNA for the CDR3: TGTGCCAGCCGCCGGGCGGGAGCTGAGTACAATGAGCAGTTCTTC.

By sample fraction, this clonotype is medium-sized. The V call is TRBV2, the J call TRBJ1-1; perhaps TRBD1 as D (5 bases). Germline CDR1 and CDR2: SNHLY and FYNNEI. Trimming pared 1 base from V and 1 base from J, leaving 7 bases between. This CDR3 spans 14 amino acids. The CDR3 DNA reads TGTGCCAGCAGTGAAGTGGGGGAGAACACTGAAGCTTTCTTT. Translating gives CASSEVGENTEAFF. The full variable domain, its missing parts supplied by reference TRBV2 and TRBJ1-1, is EPEVTQTPSHQVTQMGQEVILRCVPISNHLYFYWYRQILGQKVEFLVSFYNNEISEKSEIFDDQFSVERPDGSNFTLKIRSTKLEDSAMYFCASSEVGENTEAFFGQGTRLTVV.

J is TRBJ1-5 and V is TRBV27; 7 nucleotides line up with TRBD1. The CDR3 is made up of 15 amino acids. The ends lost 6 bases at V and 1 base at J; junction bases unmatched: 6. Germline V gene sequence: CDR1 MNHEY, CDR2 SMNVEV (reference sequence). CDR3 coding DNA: TGTGCCAGCAGCACAGGGGCGAGGAGCAATCAGCCCCAGCATTTT. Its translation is CASSTGARSNQPQHF.

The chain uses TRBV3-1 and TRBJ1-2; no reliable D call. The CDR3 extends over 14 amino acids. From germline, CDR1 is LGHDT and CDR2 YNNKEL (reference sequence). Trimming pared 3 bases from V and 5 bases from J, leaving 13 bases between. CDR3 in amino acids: CASSQVTARYGYTF. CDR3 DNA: TGTGCCAGCAGCCAGGTCACAGCCAGATATGGCTACACCTTC.

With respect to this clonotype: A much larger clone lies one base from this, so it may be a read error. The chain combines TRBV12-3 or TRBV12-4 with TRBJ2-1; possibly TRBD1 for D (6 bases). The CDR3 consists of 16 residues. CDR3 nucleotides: TGTGCCAGCAGCTTAGGCAGGGGAATCGCCTACAATGAGCAGTTCTTC. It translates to CASSLGRGIAYNEQFF.

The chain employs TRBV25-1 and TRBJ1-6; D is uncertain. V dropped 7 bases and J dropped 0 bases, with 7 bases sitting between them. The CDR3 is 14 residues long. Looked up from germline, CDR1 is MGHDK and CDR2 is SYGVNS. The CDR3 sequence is CASTGSSYNSPLHF. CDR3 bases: TGTGCCAGCACGGGAAGCTCCTATAATTCACCCCTCCACTTT.

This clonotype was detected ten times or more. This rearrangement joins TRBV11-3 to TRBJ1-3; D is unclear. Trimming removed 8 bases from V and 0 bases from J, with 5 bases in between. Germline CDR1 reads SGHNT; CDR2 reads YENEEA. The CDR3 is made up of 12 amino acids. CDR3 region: CASRFSGNTIYF. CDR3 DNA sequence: TGTGCCAGCCGGTTCTCTGGAAACACCATATATTTT. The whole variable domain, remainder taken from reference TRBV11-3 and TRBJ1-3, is EAGVVQSPRYKIIEKKQPVAFWCNPISGHNTLYWYLQNLGQGPELLIRYENEEAVDDSQLPKDRFSAERLKGVDSTLKIQPAELGDSAVYLCASRFSGNTIYFGEGSWLTVV.

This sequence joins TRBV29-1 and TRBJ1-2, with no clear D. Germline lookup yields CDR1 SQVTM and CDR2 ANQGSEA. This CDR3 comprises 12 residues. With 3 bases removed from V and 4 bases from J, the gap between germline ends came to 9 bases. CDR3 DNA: TGCAGCGTTGATAGAGGGAGCTATGGCTACACCTTC. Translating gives CSVDRGSYGYTF.

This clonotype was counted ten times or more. This CDR3 reads CASTLNTGELFF. The CDR3 bases are TGTGCCAGCACGTTGAACACCGGGGAGCTGTTTTTT. The J gene is TRBJ2-2, the V gene TRBV9, with no clear D. CDR1 and CDR2 from the germline V gene are SGDLS and YYNGEE. This CDR3 comprises 12 residues. V was cut by 6 bases and J by 1 base, with 4 bases left in between.

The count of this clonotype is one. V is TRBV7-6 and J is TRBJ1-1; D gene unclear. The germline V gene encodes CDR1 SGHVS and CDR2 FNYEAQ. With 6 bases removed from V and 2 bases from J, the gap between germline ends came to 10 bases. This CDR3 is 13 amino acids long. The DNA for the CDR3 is TGTGCCAGCAGTTGGCCGACAAACACTGAAGCTTTCTTT. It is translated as CASSWPTNTEAFF.

The DNA of the CDR3 is TGTGCCAGCAGTGAAGCGGCAGGACAGGCCTTTCGGCAGTACTTC. It yields the protein CASSEAAGQAFRQYF. The chain links TRBV6-1 to TRBJ2-7; TRBD1 matches at 7 bases. With V trimmed by 0 bases and J by 9 bases, 11 bases remained unmatched. The V gene's germline CDR1 is MNHNS and CDR2 SASEGT. The CDR3 is 15 residues long.

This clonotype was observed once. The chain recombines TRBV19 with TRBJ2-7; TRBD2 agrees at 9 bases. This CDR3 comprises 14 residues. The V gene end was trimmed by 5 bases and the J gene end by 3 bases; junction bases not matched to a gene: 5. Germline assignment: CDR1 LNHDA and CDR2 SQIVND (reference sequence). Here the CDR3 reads CASSPGLAHYEQYF. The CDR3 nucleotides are TGTGCCAGTAGTCCCGGACTAGCGCACTACGAGCAGTACTTC.

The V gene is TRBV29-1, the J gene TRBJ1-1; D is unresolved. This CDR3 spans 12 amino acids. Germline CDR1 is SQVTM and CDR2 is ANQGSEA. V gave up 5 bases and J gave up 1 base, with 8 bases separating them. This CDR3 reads CSVWPGNTEAFF. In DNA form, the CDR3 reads TGCAGCGTTTGGCCAGGGAACACTGAAGCTTTCTTT.

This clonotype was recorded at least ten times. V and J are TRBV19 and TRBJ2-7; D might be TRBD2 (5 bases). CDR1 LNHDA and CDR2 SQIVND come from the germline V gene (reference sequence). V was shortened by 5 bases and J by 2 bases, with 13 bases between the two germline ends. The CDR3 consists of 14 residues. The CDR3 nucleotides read TGTGCCAGTAGTCCCGGGGTTAGTGCCTACGAGCAGTACTTC. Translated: CASSPGVSAYEQYF.

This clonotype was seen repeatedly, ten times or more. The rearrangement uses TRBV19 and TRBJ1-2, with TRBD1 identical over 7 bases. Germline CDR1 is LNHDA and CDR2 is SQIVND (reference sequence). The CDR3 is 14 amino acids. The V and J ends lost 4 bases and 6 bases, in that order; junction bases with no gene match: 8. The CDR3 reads CASSKRPGQDGYTF. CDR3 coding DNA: TGTGCCAGTAGTAAAAGGCCCGGACAGGATGGCTACACCTTC.

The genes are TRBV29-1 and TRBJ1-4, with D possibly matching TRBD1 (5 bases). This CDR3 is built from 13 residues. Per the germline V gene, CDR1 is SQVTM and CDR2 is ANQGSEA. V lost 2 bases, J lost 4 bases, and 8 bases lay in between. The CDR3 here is CSVEIGDNEKLFF. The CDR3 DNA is TGCAGCGTTGAAATAGGGGATAATGAAAAACTGTTTTTT. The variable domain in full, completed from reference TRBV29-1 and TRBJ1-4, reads SAVISQKPSRDICQRGTSLTIQCQVDSQVTMMFWYRQQPGQSLTLIATANQGSEATYESGFVIDKFPISRPNLTFSTLTVSNMSPEDSSIYLCSVEIGDNEKLFFGSGTQLSVL.